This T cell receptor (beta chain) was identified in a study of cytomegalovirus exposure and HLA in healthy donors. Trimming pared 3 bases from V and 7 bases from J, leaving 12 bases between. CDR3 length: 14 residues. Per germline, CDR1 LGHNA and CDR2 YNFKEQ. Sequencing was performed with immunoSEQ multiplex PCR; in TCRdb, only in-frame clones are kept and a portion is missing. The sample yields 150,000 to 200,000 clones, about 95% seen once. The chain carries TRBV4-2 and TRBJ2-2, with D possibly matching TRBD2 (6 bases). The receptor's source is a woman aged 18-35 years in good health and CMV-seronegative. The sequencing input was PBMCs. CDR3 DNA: TGTGCCAGCAGCCAGACTAGAACGGTCGGGGAGCTGTTTTTT. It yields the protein CASSQTRTVGELFF.